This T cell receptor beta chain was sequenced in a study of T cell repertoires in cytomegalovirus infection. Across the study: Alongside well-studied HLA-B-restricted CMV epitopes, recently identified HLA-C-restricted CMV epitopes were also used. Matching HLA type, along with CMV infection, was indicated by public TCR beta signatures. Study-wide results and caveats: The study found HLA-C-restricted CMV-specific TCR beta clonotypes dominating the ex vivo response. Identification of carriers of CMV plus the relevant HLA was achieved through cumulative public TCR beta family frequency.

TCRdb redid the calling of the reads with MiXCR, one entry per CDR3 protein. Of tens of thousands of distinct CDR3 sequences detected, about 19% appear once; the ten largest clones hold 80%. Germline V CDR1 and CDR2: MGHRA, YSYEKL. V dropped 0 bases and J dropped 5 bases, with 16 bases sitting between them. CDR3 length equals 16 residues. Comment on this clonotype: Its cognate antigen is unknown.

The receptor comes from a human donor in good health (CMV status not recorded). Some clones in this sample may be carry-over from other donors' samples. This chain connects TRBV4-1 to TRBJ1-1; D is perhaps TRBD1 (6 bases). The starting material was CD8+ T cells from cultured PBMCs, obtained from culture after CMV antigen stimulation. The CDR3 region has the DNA TGCGCCAGCAGCCAAGATAAGACAGGAGCGGGGACTGAAGCTTTCTTT. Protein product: CASSQDKTGAGTEAFF.